A single T cell receptor beta chain is shown here with its context. Its antigen is as yet unknown. At the time of sampling, donors were nominally healthy, though unrecorded immune exposures were likely. This CDR3 comprises 15 residues. Trimming removed 0 bases from V and 3 bases from J, with 11 bases in between. CDR1 and CDR2 (germline): SGDLS, YYNGEE. The PCR used 60 Vbeta and 13 Jbeta primers. Under the authors' procedure: In a later analysis, of roughly 73 million unique beta chains, about 12 million appeared in at least two donors. The protocol was immunoSEQ multiplex PCR, while the TCRdb copy is restricted to in-frame clones and leaves out a portion. D and trimming come from the DNA, and the V and J calls and clone size come from that table. The repertoire holds fewer than 200,000 clones, with about 79% as singletons. This entry is derived from a study of cytomegalovirus exposure and HLA in healthy donors.

The study's findings and limits: Across all donors, roughly uniform sequencing depth was an assumption of the presence/absence analyses. Earlier results showed most TCR beta V segments being productive about 87% or about 30% of the time.

J is TRBJ2-3 and V is TRBV9; D ambiguous. The specimen was PBMCs. This sequence originates from a woman between 45 and 65 years old in good health and CMV-seropositive. This CDR3 is CASSVGGILTDTQYF. CDR3 coding DNA: TGTGCCAGCAGCGTAGGAGGCATTTTAACAGATACGCAGTATTTT. Complete variable domain (other parts from reference TRBV9 and TRBJ2-3): DSGVTQTPKHLITATGQRVTLRCSPRSGDLSVYWYQQSLDQGLQFLIQYYNGEERAKGNILERFSAQQFPDLHSELNLSSLELGDSALYFCASSVGGILTDTQYFGPGTRLTVL.